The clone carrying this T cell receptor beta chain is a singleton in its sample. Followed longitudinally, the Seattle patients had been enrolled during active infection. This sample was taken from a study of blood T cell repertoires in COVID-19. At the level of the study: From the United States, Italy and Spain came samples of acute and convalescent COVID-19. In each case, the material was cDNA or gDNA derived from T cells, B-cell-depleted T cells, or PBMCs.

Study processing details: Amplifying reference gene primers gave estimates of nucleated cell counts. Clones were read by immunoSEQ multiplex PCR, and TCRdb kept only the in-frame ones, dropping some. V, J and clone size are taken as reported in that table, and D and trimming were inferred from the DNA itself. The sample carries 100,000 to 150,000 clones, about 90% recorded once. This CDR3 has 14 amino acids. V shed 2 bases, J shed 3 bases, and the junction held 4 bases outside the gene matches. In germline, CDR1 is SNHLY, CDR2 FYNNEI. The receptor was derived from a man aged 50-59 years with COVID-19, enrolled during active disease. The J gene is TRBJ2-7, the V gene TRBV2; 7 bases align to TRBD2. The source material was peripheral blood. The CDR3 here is CASSELAVLYEQYV. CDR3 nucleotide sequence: TGTGCCAGCAGTGAACTAGCGGTACTCTACGAGCAGTACGTC.